The clone carrying this TCR beta chain appeared a few times. V lost 2 bases, J lost 5 bases, and 9 bases stayed unmatched. Germline V gives CDR1 KGHSH, CDR2 LQKENI. The CDR3 covers 16 residues. The draw of peripheral blood yielded roughly 9.4 milliliters from each donor. A J-beta primer mix and a sample-barcoded 5' primer were used in a second PCR of roughly 6 to 12 cycles. A 12-random-nucleotide template-switch adaptor tagged each cDNA molecule. Sequencing of every sample gave 2.5 million or more CDR3-containing paired-end reads. TCRdb independently ran MiXCR on the 5' RACE reads; one entry per CDR3 protein. This sample yields fewer than 2 million distinct CDR3 sequences, of which approximately 40% are seen a single time; about 21% belongs to the top ten. These data come from a study of blood T cells in healthy people across ages. As for the study in general: About one barcoded TCR beta cDNA was captured per two T cells.

The specimen was blood. The TCR sequence derives from a human donor in good health. The genes are TRBV18 and TRBJ2-5; 9 positions agree with TRBD2. CDR3 protein: CASSPLSSGVSETQYF. In DNA form, the CDR3 reads TGTGCCAGCTCACCATTGTCTAGCGGGGTCTCGGAGACCCAGTACTTC.